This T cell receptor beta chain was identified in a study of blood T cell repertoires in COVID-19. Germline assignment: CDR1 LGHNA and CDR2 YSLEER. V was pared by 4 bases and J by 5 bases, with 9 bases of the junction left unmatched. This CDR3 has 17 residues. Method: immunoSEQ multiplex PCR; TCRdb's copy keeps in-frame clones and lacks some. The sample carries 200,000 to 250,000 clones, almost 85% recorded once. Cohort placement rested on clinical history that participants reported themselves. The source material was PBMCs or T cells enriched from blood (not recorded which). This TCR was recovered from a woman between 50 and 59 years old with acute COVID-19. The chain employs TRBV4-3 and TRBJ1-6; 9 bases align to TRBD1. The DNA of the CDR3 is TGCGCCAGCAGCCGAACCTCACAGGGGGCTGATAATTCACCCCTCCACTTT. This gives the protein CASSRTSQGADNSPLHF.